This T cell receptor beta chain was observed in a study of control samples from healthy donors and cancer patients (TCRdb year 2020). In regard to this clone: It lacks a known antigen. The sample holds no much larger clone one base away, and base qualities are not on file.

CDR1 and CDR2 are drawn from the germline V gene: MDHEN, SYDVKM. Deletion took 3 bases off V and 4 bases off J, with a span of 12 bases between the germline ends. From the cysteine up to the phenylalanine, the CDR3 has a length of 14 residues. The CDR3 DNA has 42 bases and is translated from base 1. Receptor amplification or capture employed the immunoSEQ multiplex PCR assay. The immuneACCESS repertoire file appears here via TCRdb, limited to in-frame rearrangements. These files lack a portion of the clones; in checked studies, under half of the deficit traces to unresolved V genes, and the cause of the others is not known. Within this sample are roughly 150,000 clones, with about 93% of them counted one time only. The ten largest make up 0.55% to 0.7% of the sample.

The sequencing input was blood. The V and J genes are TRBV28 and TRBJ2-5, with the D gene possibly TRBD1 or TRBD2, each one fitting 6 bases. The receptor was isolated from a woman aged 25 to 45 in good health. The CDR3 reads as follows: CASSFKGGRETQYF. The DNA sequence reads TGTGCCAGCAGTTTTAAGGGGGGACGAGAGACCCAGTACTTC.